The 29 T cell receptor beta chains presented below share a single source sample, sequenced in a study of chemoradiotherapy in HPV16-positive cancers. Only in-frame clones appear in the TCRdb table, and some are missing; sequencing was by immunoSEQ multiplex PCR. Among 30,000 to 40,000 clones, over 75% were seen once, and the ten largest hold 3.8%. Sample: blood, taken from a patient who underwent chemoradiotherapy. The receptor source for this set is a human donor with HPV-associated anogenital cancer.

The chain has TRBV19 and TRBJ1-1; TRBD1 agrees at 7 bases. V gave up 10 bases and J gave up 4 bases; unmatched junction bases: 9. The CDR3 totals 13 residues. Germline V gives CDR1 LNHDA, CDR2 SQIVND (reference sequence). CDR3 in DNA: TGTGCCATTTCGACAGGGTTGGGCACTGAAGCTTTCTTT. Translation: CAISTGLGTEAFF.

The chain joins TRBV6-5 to TRBJ1-2, with 9 bases fitting TRBD1. Trimming at V came to 5 bases and at J to 4 bases, leaving 5 bases not matched to a gene. Germline V gene data show CDR1 as MNHEY and CDR2 as SVGAGI. This CDR3 is 14 amino acids long. CDR3 sequence (DNA): TGTGCCAGCAGTCGGGGGACAGGGAGCTATGGCTACACCTTC. Its translation: CASSRGTGSYGYTF.

This chain connects TRBV18 to TRBJ2-4, with TRBD2 identical over 11 bases. Germline-derived CDR1 and CDR2 are KGHSH and LQKENI. Losses at the gene ends were 3 bases for V and 15 bases for J; bases not matched to a gene: 7. The CDR3 runs to 13 residues. CDR3 nucleotides: TGTGCCAGCTCACCCCCGACTAGCGGGGTAAGGTACTTC. It yields the protein CASSPPTSGVRYF.

The genes are TRBV2 and TRBJ1-2; a weak D match, TRBD1 (6 bases). The CDR3 covers 14 residues. Germline CDR1 is SNHLY and CDR2 is FYNNEI. Trimming shortened V by 5 bases and J by 1 base, and 11 bases separated the two germline ends. The CDR3 here is CASSRQEVNYGYTF. In DNA, the CDR3 is TGTGCCAGCAGTAGACAGGAGGTTAACTATGGCTACACCTTC.

The V and J genes are TRBV18 and TRBJ2-7, with D possibly matching TRBD1 (6 bases). The CDR3 spans 17 residues. CDR1 KGHSH and CDR2 LQKENI come from the germline V gene. The V and J ends lost 1 base and 2 bases respectively, with 18 bases between them. The CDR3 DNA is TGTGCCAGCTCACCACTGGGACAAGCGGTTGGGCCCTACGAGCAGTACTTC. Its protein product is CASSPLGQAVGPYEQYF.

CDR3 protein: CASSFQGPSNSPLHF. CDR3 sequence (DNA): TGTGCCAGCAGTTTCCAGGGGCCTAGTAATTCACCCCTCCACTTT. The chain has TRBV27 and TRBJ1-6; TRBD1 is a possible D gene (6 bases). Germline values: CDR1 MNHEY, CDR2 SMNVEV (reference sequence). The V and J ends lost 3 bases and 6 bases respectively, with 12 bases between them. The CDR3 has 15 amino acids.

The chain carries TRBV18 and TRBJ1-1, with TRBD1 matching 9 bases. From germline, CDR1 is KGHSH and CDR2 LQKENI. CDR3 length: 15 amino acids. V lost 4 bases to trimming and J lost 4 bases; unmatched junction nucleotides: 7. For the CDR3, the DNA is TGTGCCAGCTCACTGGCCGGGACAGGGCTCACTGAAGCTTTCTTT. Translation gives CASSLAGTGLTEAFF. The variable domain in full, with the rest retrieved from reference TRBV18 and TRBJ1-1, is NAGVMQNPRHLVRRRGQEARLRCSPMKGHSHVYWYRQLPEEGLKFMVYLQKENIIDESGMPKERFSAEFPKEGPSILRIQQVVRGDSAAYFCASSLAGTGLTEAFFGQGTRLTVV.

The chain has TRBV2 and TRBJ1-5, with a tentative D call TRBD1 (5 bases). CDR1 and CDR2 (germline): SNHLY, FYNNEI. The CDR3 has 15 residues. Trimming took off 2 bases at V and 4 bases at J, with 12 bases between the two ends. The CDR3 spells CASSEMGSGNQPQHF. The CDR3 nucleotides are TGTGCCAGCAGTGAAATGGGGTCAGGGAATCAGCCCCAGCATTTT.

The chain couples TRBV7-9 to TRBJ2-1; 7 nucleotides align to TRBD1. Germline-derived CDR1 and CDR2 are SEHNR and FQNEAQ (reference sequence). V trimming: 8 bases; J trimming: 0 bases; junction bases outside the gene matches: 7. There are 15 residues in the CDR3. As DNA, the CDR3 is TGTGCCAGCGACGGGACAGTAAGCTCCTACAATGAGCAGTTCTTC. Translation: CASDGTVSSYNEQFF.

This clone was counted a single time. The chain has TRBV5-4 and TRBJ2-1; no firm D call. Germline V CDR1 and CDR2: SGHNT, YYREEE (reference sequence). V lost 1 base and J 3 bases, leaving 11 bases between the germline ends. The CDR3 has 15 residues. CDR3 protein: CASSLSSDVYNEQFF. DNA for the CDR3: TGTGCCAGCAGCTTGTCATCAGACGTCTACAATGAGCAGTTCTTC.

The chain joins TRBV6-5 to TRBJ1-1, with D unresolved. Germline assignment: CDR1 MNHEY and CDR2 SVGAGI. This CDR3 is 14 amino acids long. Trimming removed 0 bases from V and 11 bases from J, with 16 bases in between. The CDR3 spells CASSYSKRAPNAFF. The CDR3 nucleotides are TGTGCCAGCAGTTACTCGAAAAGGGCCCCAAACGCTTTCTTT.

This chain links TRBV5-4 with TRBJ1-2, with D perhaps matching TRBD1 (5 bases). Germline V gene sequence: CDR1 SGHNT, CDR2 YYREEE (reference sequence). CDR3 length: 14 residues. V lost 3 bases, J lost 2 bases, and 11 bases lay in between. The CDR3 bases are TGTGCCAGCAGCTCCCTGGGGGTGAACTATGGCTACACCTTC. Residues: CASSSLGVNYGYTF.

The genes are TRBV9 and TRBJ1-1, with a possible D match to TRBD1 (6 bases). There are 15 residues in the CDR3. CDR1 is SGDLS, CDR2 YYNGEE, per germline. V was pared by 4 bases and J by 0 bases, with 13 bases between. CDR3: CASSFMTGMNTEAFF. Written as DNA, the CDR3 is TGTGCCAGCAGCTTTATGACAGGAATGAACACTGAAGCTTTCTTT.

The chain couples TRBV9 to TRBJ1-4, with 9 nucleotides matching TRBD1. Germline V gene sequence: CDR1 SGDLS, CDR2 YYNGEE. The CDR3 runs 18 residues. V lost 0 bases and J lost 6; bases outside the gene matches: 12. The CDR3 is CASSVGLLGWTGDEKLFF. In DNA, the CDR3 is TGTGCCAGCAGCGTAGGCCTCCTGGGGTGGACAGGGGATGAAAAACTGTTTTTT.

This clone was seen a handful of times. V gene TRBV6-5 combines with J gene TRBJ2-4; unclear D gene. Germline CDR1 MNHEY, CDR2 SVGAGI. Trimming stripped 0 bases from V and 7 bases from J, with 13 bases between. This CDR3 is 15 amino acids long. CDR3 in DNA: TGTGCCAGCAGTTACTCGTTAAGGGATGGGAACATTCAGTACTTC. This gives the protein CASSYSLRDGNIQYF.

To note about this clone: The junction shows a germline mismatch at one end, possibly a read error. The V call is TRBV7-2, the J call TRBJ1-2, with D possibly being TRBD1 (5 bases). CDR3 length: 12 residues. Germline assignment: CDR1 SGHTA and CDR2 FQGNSA. This CDR3 reads CASSLARRTYRF. For the CDR3, the DNA is TGTGCCAGCAGCTTAGCGCGCCGGACATACCGATTC.

This chain joins TRBV6-5 and TRBJ1-1; 8 bases match TRBD1. With 0 bases clipped from V and 4 bases from J, the junction kept 4 bases outside the gene matches. From germline, CDR1 is MNHEY and CDR2 SVGAGI. The CDR3 length is 15 residues. CDR3 in DNA: TGTGCCAGCAGTTACTCTTTGGACAGGGCCACTGAAGCTTTCTTT. Its protein is CASSYSLDRATEAFF.

The V gene is TRBV11-2, the J gene TRBJ2-3; 7 bases match TRBD2. Germline CDR1 SGHAT, CDR2 FQNNGV. This CDR3 has 17 amino acids. V trimming: 1 base; J trimming: 4 bases; junction bases outside the gene matches: 11. In DNA, the CDR3 is TGTGCCAGCAGCTTAGTATCGTCCGGGGGGAGGGCAGATACGCAGTATTTT. The encoded protein is CASSLVSSGGRADTQYF. Using reference TRBV11-2 and TRBJ2-3 for the parts outside the CDR3, the full variable domain is EAGVAQSPRYKIIEKRQSVAFWCNPISGHATLYWYQQILGQGPKLLIQFQNNGVVDDSQLPKDRFSAERLKGVDSTLKIQPAKLEDSAVYLCASSLVSSGGRADTQYFGPGTRLTVL.

V is TRBV5-8 and J is TRBJ2-3; D gene uncertain. Germline V gives CDR1 SGHTS, CDR2 YDEGEE. The V and J ends lost 3 bases and 2 bases respectively, with 16 bases between them. CDR3 length equals 16 residues. CDR3: CASSWPPTTHTDTQYF. CDR3 coding DNA: TGTGCCAGCAGCTGGCCCCCGACAACTCACACAGATACGCAGTATTTT.

A few counts support this clone. The chain employs TRBV7-3 and TRBJ1-1; D is unresolved. The length of the CDR3 is 15 residues. CDR1 is SGHTA and CDR2 is FQGTGA in the germline V gene. Trimming took off 5 bases at V and 2 bases at J, with 15 bases between the two ends. DNA of the CDR3: TGTGCCAGCAGCGTCGGTGGTTTCGGCAACACTGAAGCTTTCTTT. Protein sequence: CASSVGGFGNTEAFF.

This clone was detected once. The chain joins TRBV7-8 to TRBJ1-2; TRBD1 matches at 8 bases. The CDR3 loop spans 14 amino acids. The V gene end was trimmed by 0 bases and the J gene end by 7 bases; junction bases not matched to a gene: 4. The germline CDR1 and CDR2 sequences are SGHVS and FQNEAQ. CDR3 sequence: CASSLAQGAAGYTF. CDR3 DNA: TGTGCCAGCAGCTTAGCGCAGGGGGCGGCTGGCTACACCTTC.

This clone has only a few counts. The genes are TRBV6-1 and TRBJ1-2, with 7 bases matching TRBD1. CDR3 length: 13 amino acids. The germline V gene has CDR1 MNHNS and CDR2 SASEGT. The ends lost 5 bases at V and 4 bases at J; junction bases unmatched: 4. The CDR3 DNA is TGTGCCAGCAGTCCCCAGGGGGGCTATGGCTACACCTTC. Translating it yields CASSPQGGYGYTF.

This chain connects TRBV7-2 to TRBJ2-1; 7 bases line up with TRBD2. This CDR3 has 14 amino acids. V shed 6 bases and J 12 bases; nucleotides not matched to a gene: 14. Germline lookup yields CDR1 SGHTA and CDR2 FQGNSA. The DNA for the CDR3 is TGTGCCAGCAGGCCGCGGGGCGGGGGTCGGCGGCAGTTCTTC. Translation gives CASRPRGGGRRQFF.

V usage is TRBV5-1 and J usage is TRBJ2-1; tentatively, D is TRBD2 (5 bases). The CDR3 covers 14 residues. The V gene's germline CDR1 is SGHRS and CDR2 YFSETQ. Trimming removed 0 bases at V and 8 bases at J, with 12 bases between. The CDR3 bases are TGCGCCAGCAGCTTGGGGGAGCCCTGGGATGAGCAGTTCTTC. As protein: CASSLGEPWDEQFF.

V usage is TRBV27 and J usage is TRBJ2-7; 9 positions match TRBD1. The germline gives CDR1 MNHEY, CDR2 SMNVEV (reference sequence). Germline trimming cut 5 bases from V and 5 bases from J; bases unmatched to any gene: 7. The length of the CDR3 is 14 residues. The CDR3 loop reads CASSNRGLSHEQYF. In DNA form, the CDR3 reads TGTGCCAGCAGTAACAGGGGGCTTTCCCACGAGCAGTACTTC.

This chain uses TRBV5-1 with TRBJ2-7; D is undetermined. The CDR3 runs 11 residues. The germline V gene encodes CDR1 SGHRS and CDR2 YFSETQ. V lost 7 bases and J 5 bases, leaving 10 bases between the germline ends. The CDR3: CASLGNDEQYF. The CDR3 DNA is TGCGCCAGCCTCGGTAATGACGAGCAGTACTTC.

This clone was seen only a few times. The V gene is TRBV19, the J gene TRBJ1-1; D unresolved. The CDR3 has 12 residues. V was trimmed by 7 bases and J by 1 base, leaving 7 bases between them. Germline values: CDR1 LNHDA, CDR2 SQIVND (reference sequence). In DNA form, the CDR3 reads TGTGCCAGTAATTGGTGGAACACTGAAGCTTTCTTT. Amino acids: CASNWWNTEAFF.

The chain links TRBV19 to TRBJ1-1; 12 bases match TRBD1. V lost 3 bases and J lost 3; bases outside the gene matches: 5. CDR1 and CDR2 from the germline V gene are LNHDA and SQIVND (reference sequence). This CDR3 has 16 residues. DNA for the CDR3: TGTGCCAGTAGTATTCGGGACAGGGGGCAGGACACTGAAGCTTTCTTT. Encoded protein: CASSIRDRGQDTEAFF.

The chain couples TRBV19 to TRBJ2-7; the match to TRBD1 covers 8 bases. Per germline, CDR1 LNHDA and CDR2 SQIVND (reference sequence). Trimming took 10 bases from V and 2 from J; bases not matched to a gene: 13. The CDR3 consists of 15 residues. The CDR3 DNA reads as TGTGCCACCAGATATGGGACAGGCGTCCCCTACGAGCAGTACTTC. Protein product: CATRYGTGVPYEQYF.